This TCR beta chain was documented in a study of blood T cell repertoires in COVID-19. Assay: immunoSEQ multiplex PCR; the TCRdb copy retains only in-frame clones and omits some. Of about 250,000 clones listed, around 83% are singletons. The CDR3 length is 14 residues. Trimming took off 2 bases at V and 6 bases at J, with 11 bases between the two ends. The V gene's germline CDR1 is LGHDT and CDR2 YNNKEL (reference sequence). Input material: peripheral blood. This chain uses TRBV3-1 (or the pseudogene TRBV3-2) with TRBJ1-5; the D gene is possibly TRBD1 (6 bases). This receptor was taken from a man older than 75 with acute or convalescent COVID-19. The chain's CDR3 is CASSQPGAGQPQHF. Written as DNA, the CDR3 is TGTGCCAGCAGCCAACCAGGGGCCGGTCAGCCCCAGCATTTT.